Following are 19 T cell receptor beta chains from one sample sequenced in a study of response to subunit inactivated influenza vaccine. One entry per CDR3 protein, called by TCRdb with MiXCR from the RT-PCR reads. The table records about 540,000 distinct CDR3 sequences, around a quarter of them present only once. The sample also formed part of further work on T cells expressing NK-cell markers. In that study: UMIs accompanied the 5'RACE template switching by which TCR beta cDNA was made.

Here the sequenced sample was CD4+ T cells sorted from PBMCs, taken roughly 12 days after vaccination. These receptors all come from a man in his fifties or sixties who received an inactivated influenza vaccine.

The table lists this clonotype with a few counts. V usage is TRBV5-1 and J usage is TRBJ1-2, with D perhaps matching TRBD1 (6 bases). Germline loops: CDR1 SGHRS, CDR2 YFSETQ. The ends were cut back, 4 bases at V and 1 base at J, with 17 bases in the middle. CDR3 size: 16 residues. CDR3: CASSGQDSAFNYGYTF. CDR3 nucleotides: TGCGCCAGCAGCGGCCAGGACAGCGCGTTTAACTATGGCTACACCTTC.

V gene TRBV7-9 combines with J gene TRBJ2-1; D not resolved. V dropped 5 bases and J dropped 10 bases, with 9 bases sitting between them. Germline lookup yields CDR1 SEHNR and CDR2 FQNEAQ (reference sequence). CDR3 length: 11 residues. CDR3 coding DNA: TGTGCCAGCAGCAAATTACAGGAGCAGTTCTTC. Translating it yields CASSKLQEQFF.

This clonotype has a handful of counts. The chain is built from TRBV4-1 and TRBJ2-7; D could derive from TRBD1 or TRBD2 (5 bases each). Germline V gene sequence: CDR1 MGHRA, CDR2 YSYEKL. With 5 bases removed from V and 1 base from J, the gap between germline ends came to 12 bases. The CDR3 consists of 14 residues. The CDR3 sequence: CASSNRDGSYEQYF. CDR3 nucleotides: TGCGCCAGCAGCAACCGGGACGGGTCCTACGAGCAGTACTTC.

The chain uses TRBV15 and TRBJ2-7; D is unclear. V was clipped by 0 bases and J by 7 bases, with 13 bases between them. The CDR3 consists of 14 residues. Germline CDR1 reads LNHNV; CDR2 reads YYDKDF (reference sequence). The CDR3 nucleotides read TGTGCCACCAGCAGAGATCGGCCCCTAGGGGAGCAGTACTTC. Its translation is CATSRDRPLGEQYF.

The chain links TRBV7-2 to TRBJ1-6; no definite D call. Trimming stripped 5 bases from V and 6 bases from J, with 8 bases between. The germline CDR1 and CDR2 sequences are SGHTA and FQGNSA. The CDR3 totals 13 residues. CDR3: CASSIMRNSPLHF. As DNA, the CDR3 is TGTGCCAGCAGCATAATGCGTAATTCACCCCTCCACTTT.

This rearrangement joins TRBV20-1 to TRBJ2-3; TRBD1 matches 7 bases. CDR3 length: 14 amino acids. Germline lookup yields CDR1 DFQATT and CDR2 SNEGSKA (reference sequence). J was trimmed by 2 bases and V by 3 bases; bases with no gene match: 5. CDR3 in DNA: TGCAGTGCTAGTAGGGACAGCTCCACAGATACGCAGTATTTT. Protein sequence: CSASRDSSTDTQYF.

V usage is TRBV11-2 and J usage is TRBJ2-2; D ambiguous. V lost 8 bases and J lost 6, with 7 bases in between. CDR3 length equals 11 residues. CDR1 SGHAT and CDR2 FQNNGV come from the germline V gene. This CDR3 reads CASAWAGELFF. CDR3 bases: TGTGCCAGCGCATGGGCCGGGGAGCTGTTTTTT. The variable domain in full, completed from reference TRBV11-2 and TRBJ2-2, reads EAGVAQSPRYKIIEKRQSVAFWCNPISGHATLYWYQQILGQGPKLLIQFQNNGVVDDSQLPKDRFSAERLKGVDSTLKIQPAKLEDSAVYLCASAWAGELFFGEGSRLTVL.

The chain combines TRBV28 with TRBJ2-5, with TRBD2 matching over 8 bases. Germline V gene lookup returns CDR1 MDHEN and CDR2 SYDVKM. The CDR3 consists of 15 residues. Losses at the gene ends were 5 bases for V and 3 bases for J; bases not matched to a gene: 8. The CDR3 reads CASSKIAGTKETQYF. In nucleotides, the CDR3 is TGTGCCAGCAGTAAAATAGCGGGAACGAAAGAGACCCAGTACTTC. Drawing the rest from reference TRBV28 and TRBJ2-5, the complete variable domain is DVKVTQSSRYLVKRTGEKVFLECVQDMDHENMFWYRQDPGLGLRLIYFSYDVKMKEKGDIPEGYSVSREKKERFSLILESASTNQTSMYLCASSKIAGTKETQYFGPGTRLLVL.

The chain carries TRBV6-1 and TRBJ2-3, with 9 bases that match TRBD2. Trimming took 8 bases from V and 3 from J; bases not matched to a gene: 9. The CDR3 consists of 15 residues. Germline CDR1 MNHNS, CDR2 SASEGT. The CDR3 bases are TGTGCCAGCGCTCAGGCGGGGGGGCCAACAGATACGCAGTATTTT. Protein sequence: CASAQAGGPTDTQYF.

This chain joins TRBV4-1 and TRBJ2-1; D remains unclear. Looked up from germline, CDR1 is MGHRA and CDR2 is YSYEKL. V lost 4 bases to trimming and J lost 8 bases, with 15 bases between them. The CDR3 is 14 residues long. This CDR3 reads CASSRDKVRDEQFF. In DNA form, the CDR3 reads TGCGCCAGCAGCCGAGATAAAGTAAGGGATGAGCAGTTCTTC.

This clonotype was detected only a few times. This rearrangement joins TRBV12-3 or TRBV12-4 to TRBJ1-2; 8 nucleotides line up with TRBD1. This CDR3 is 14 amino acids long. V shed 2 bases, J shed 7 bases, and the junction held 6 bases outside the gene matches. Written as DNA, the CDR3 is TGTGCCAGCAGTTTAAGTGACAGGGGATCTGGCTACACCTTC. Translating gives CASSLSDRGSGYTF.

This clonotype was seen only a few times. The V gene is TRBV20-1, the J gene TRBJ1-1; a weak D match, TRBD1 (5 bases). The V gene lost 6 bases and the J gene lost 0 bases, with 11 bases spanning the gap. CDR1 and CDR2 from the germline V gene are DFQATT and SNEGSKA (reference sequence). CDR3 length: 13 residues. The CDR3 spells CSARGPMNTEAFF. CDR3 DNA sequence: TGCAGTGCCCGGGGACCAATGAACACTGAAGCTTTCTTT.

The V gene is TRBV20-1, the J gene TRBJ2-1; a possible D gene is TRBD2 (7 bases). CDR1 DFQATT and CDR2 SNEGSKA come from the germline V gene (reference sequence). CDR3 length: 14 amino acids. V lost 4 bases and J lost 0, with 10 bases in between. This CDR3 reads CSAIRGASYNEQFF. DNA of the CDR3: TGCAGTGCTATACGGGGGGCCTCCTACAATGAGCAGTTCTTC.

This sequence joins TRBV7-2 and TRBJ2-5; D ambiguous. V shed 3 bases and J shed 8 bases, with 16 bases lying between them. This CDR3 has 14 amino acids. Per germline, CDR1 SGHTA and CDR2 FQGNSA. The DNA for the CDR3 is TGTGCCAGCAGCTTGTGGACGGCCCGGAGAACCCAGTACTTC. Amino acids: CASSLWTARRTQYF.

This clonotype appeared a few times. This sequence joins TRBV9 and TRBJ2-2; 9 nucleotides align to TRBD2. The CDR3 is made up of 15 amino acids. Germline assignment: CDR1 SGDLS and CDR2 YYNGEE. Trimming removed 0 bases from V and 9 bases from J; junction bases left unmatched: 6. The CDR3 DNA is TGTGCCAGCAGCGTAGTGGCGGGAGGGCCGCGGGAGCTGTTTTTT. Translation gives CASSVVAGGPRELFF.

The genes are TRBV7-2 and TRBJ2-5; 10 positions agree with TRBD2. Germline CDR1 and CDR2: SGHTA and FQGNSA. Unmatched junction bases numbered 1, after V lost 2 bases and J lost 1 base. The CDR3 totals 15 residues. CDR3: CASSLLAGVQETQYF. CDR3 nucleotide sequence: TGTGCCAGCAGCTTACTAGCGGGGGTCCAAGAGACCCAGTACTTC.

This clonotype was counted between two and nine times. The chain has TRBV27 and TRBJ2-5, with D perhaps matching TRBD1 (6 bases). Trimming pared 7 bases from V and 4 bases from J, leaving 16 bases between. The CDR3 length is 14 residues. The germline gives CDR1 MNHEY, CDR2 SMNVEV (reference sequence). Written as DNA, the CDR3 is TGTGCCAGCAACCCCCGGGGCAGGGGAGAGACCCAGTACTTC. Translated, it gives CASNPRGRGETQYF.

This clonotype showed up just a few times. The V gene is TRBV5-1, the J gene TRBJ2-1; 8 bases match TRBD1. Germline trimming cut 4 bases from V and 5 bases from J; bases unmatched to any gene: 11. This CDR3 region has 16 residues. Germline V gives CDR1 SGHRS, CDR2 YFSETQ. CDR3 protein: CASSPLGDRTNNEQFF. For the CDR3, the DNA is TGCGCCAGCAGCCCCCTGGGGGACAGGACTAACAATGAGCAGTTCTTC.

V gene TRBV7-2 combines with J gene TRBJ2-7; D is possibly TRBD1 or TRBD2 (5 bases each). V lost 5 bases to trimming and J lost 1 base, with 18 bases between them. CDR1 and CDR2 (germline): SGHTA, FQGNSA. The CDR3 covers 16 residues. CDR3 in DNA: TGTGCCAGCAGCCTCTCTCCCGGGGCTGCTTCCTACGAGCAGTACTTC. Amino acid sequence: CASSLSPGAASYEQYF.